These T cell receptor beta chains were read from a single sample in a study of graft-versus-host responses after intestinal transplantation. Sequenced by immunoSEQ multiplex PCR; TCRdb stores in-frame clones only, minus some. In the table there are roughly 120,000 clones, roughly nine tenths of which are singletons. The antigens for these receptors are not known. The sample here was unstimulated CD4+ T cells sorted from spleen or lymph node cells, taken before transplant. The receptors come from a human donor who was the organ donor for an intestinal transplant. Each CDR3 is given with its conserved first and last residue. D genes are given only for firm matches. For some rows the clone size is stated as once, few or many, or as a class when expanded; others skip it.

>TRBV5-1|TRBD1|TRBJ1-1|.
CASSIGQGHSNEAFF
TGCGCCAGCAGCATCGGACAGGGACACAGTAATGAAGCTTTCTTT
>TRBV7-8|TRBD2|TRBJ2-2|.
CASSLAIKGLAGPTGELFF
TGTGCCAGCAGCTTAGCTATCAAGGGACTAGCGGGTCCCACCGGGGAGCTGTTTTTT
>TRBV7-8|.|TRBJ2-5|.
CASSLQETQYF
TGTGCCAGCAGCTTGCAAGAGACCCAGTACTTC
>TRBV19|TRBD2|TRBJ2-1|.
CASSIPTSGRSRHNEQFF
TGTGCCAGTAGTATCCCCACTAGCGGGAGGAGTCGACACAATGAGCAGTTCTTC
>TRBV30|.|TRBJ1-2|.
CAWNNREIYYGYTF
TGTGCCTGGAACAACAGGGAAATTTACTATGGCTACACCTTC
>TRBV30|TRBD1|TRBJ1-1|.
CAWGTGDTEAFF
TGTGCCTGGGGCACAGGGGACACTGAAGCTTTCTTT
>TRBV19|TRBD1|TRBJ2-5|.
CASSYKTGGETQYF
TGTGCCAGTAGTTACAAGACAGGGGGAGAGACCCAGTACTTC
>TRBV19|TRBD1|TRBJ1-2|.
CASTPVATRGQTAYGYTF
TGTGCCAGTACTCCCGTGGCGACCCGGGGACAGACAGCCTATGGCTACACCTTC
>TRBV18|.|TRBJ2-5|.
CASSFGRGGETQYF
TGTGCCAGCTCATTCGGGCGGGGTGGAGAGACCCAGTACTTC
>TRBV5-1|TRBD2|TRBJ2-1|.
CASRGWTSDYNEQFF
TGCGCCAGCAGGGGTTGGACTAGCGATTACAATGAGCAGTTCTTC
>TRBV10-3|TRBD2|TRBJ2-5|.
CAISDRAGGGETQYF
TGTGCCATCAGTGATAGGGCGGGAGGGGGAGAGACCCAGTACTTC
>TRBV27|TRBD1|TRBJ1-5|.
CASSPGTGGEQPQHF
TGTGCCAGCAGCCCCGGGACAGGGGGCGAACAGCCCCAGCATTTT
>TRBV7-3|.|TRBJ2-2|.
CASSLTRDRAWGGGSPGELFF
TGTGCCAGCAGCTTAACTCGGGACCGAGCATGGGGAGGGGGTTCGCCCGGGGAGCTGTTTTTT
>TRBV27|TRBD2|TRBJ2-3|.
CASSLQSTSGTKDTQYF
TGTGCCAGCAGTTTACAGTCGACTAGCGGAACAAAAGATACGCAGTATTTT
>TRBV9|TRBD2|TRBJ2-7|.
CASSAGTTAYEQYF
TGTGCCAGCAGCGCCGGGACTACCGCCTACGAGCAGTACTTC
>TRBV5-1|.|TRBJ1-3|.
CASSLRTGYSGNTIYF
TGCGCCAGCAGCTTGCGCACAGGGTACTCTGGAAACACCATATATTTT
>TRBV18|.|TRBJ2-3|.
CASSPLSFAGDTDTQYF
TGTGCCAGCTCACCACTCTCTTTCGCAGGGGACACAGATACGCAGTATTTT
>TRBV6-5|.|TRBJ2-1|.
CASSRPISNEQFF
TGTGCCAGCAGTCGACCCATCTCGAATGAGCAGTTCTTC
>TRBV4-2|.|TRBJ2-7|.
CASSQDPAGATEQYF
TGTGCCAGCAGCCAAGATCCGGCGGGGGCGACCGAGCAGTACTTC
>TRBV4-3|.|TRBJ1-1|.
CASSQEFSGGTNTEAFF
TGCGCCAGCAGCCAAGAATTCTCGGGGGGGACGAACACTGAAGCTTTCTTT
>TRBV16|.|TRBJ2-7|once
CASSQSPAEQYF
TGTGCCAGCAGCCAATCTCCGGCCGAGCAGTACTTC
>TRBV7-9|TRBD2|TRBJ2-7|.
CASSSSGSYEQYF
TGTGCCAGCAGCTCTAGCGGGAGCTACGAGCAGTACTTC
>TRBV2|TRBD1|TRBJ1-1|.
CASSEARGRVWMNTEAFF
TGTGCCAGCAGTGAAGCGAGGGGGCGAGTCTGGATGAACACTGAAGCTTTCTTT
>TRBV19|TRBD1|TRBJ2-4|.
CASSFTGGENIQYF
TGTGCCAGTAGTTTCACAGGGGGAGAAAACATTCAGTACTTC
>TRBV5-1|TRBD1|TRBJ1-4|.
CASSPAPGQGNEKLFF
TGCGCCAGCAGCCCCGCCCCGGGACAGGGAAATGAAAAACTGTTTTTT
>TRBV18|TRBD2|TRBJ2-1|.
CASSRSREEYNEQFF
TGTGCCAGCTCACGTAGCCGGGAGGAATACAATGAGCAGTTCTTC
>TRBV5-1|.|TRBJ1-1|.
CASSSDSPEAFF
TGCGCCAGCAGCTCGGACAGCCCTGAAGCTTTCTTT
>TRBV6-5|.|TRBJ1-5|once
CASTAGLSSNQPQHF
TGTGCCAGCACCGCCGGGTTAAGTAGCAATCAGCCCCAGCATTTT
>TRBV27|TRBD1|TRBJ1-3|once
CASSLKRGLSGNTIYF
TGTGCCAGCAGTCTCAAAAGGGGGCTCTCTGGAAACACCATATATTTT
>TRBV30|TRBD1|TRBJ2-2|.
CACSPGQGYTGELFF
TGTGCCTGTTCTCCGGGACAGGGTTACACCGGGGAGCTGTTTTTT
>TRBV18|.|TRBJ1-1|.
CASSPSRGGPEAFF
TGTGCCAGCTCACCTTCTCGGGGGGGTCCTGAAGCTTTCTTT
>TRBV4-2|.|TRBJ2-7|.
CASSDLGVQYF
TGTGCCAGCAGCGACCTAGGGGTGCAGTACTTC
>TRBV13|TRBD2|TRBJ2-7|.
CASSWTSGISIEQYF
TGTGCCAGCAGCTGGACTAGCGGCATAAGCATCGAGCAGTACTTC
>TRBV2|.|TRBJ2-7|.
CASSEAGMGRYSSYEQYF
TGTGCCAGCAGTGAAGCGGGTATGGGCAGGTACAGCTCCTACGAGCAGTACTTC
>TRBV9|TRBD1|TRBJ2-2|.
CASSPRDRGQGTGELFF
TGTGCCAGCAGCCCTCGAGACAGGGGGCAGGGCACCGGGGAGCTGTTTTTT
>TRBV6-5|TRBD2|TRBJ2-7|once
CASGVSGGSSYEQYF
TGTGCCAGCGGAGTCAGCGGGGGGAGCTCCTACGAGCAGTACTTC
>TRBV28|TRBD1|TRBJ2-7|.
CASLDRASGEQYF
TGTGCCAGCCTCGACAGGGCATCTGGGGAGCAGTACTTC
>TRBV11-2|TRBD2|TRBJ2-5|.
CASSLGGLAGGVRETQYF
TGTGCCAGCAGCTTAGGGGGGCTAGCGGGAGGGGTAAGAGAGACCCAGTACTTC
>TRBV4-2|TRBD2|TRBJ2-3|once
CASSPAGVADTQYF
TGTGCCAGCAGCCCTGCGGGAGTGGCAGATACGCAGTATTTT
>TRBV9|.|TRBJ2-7|.
CASSVRPSAYEQYF
TGTGCCAGCAGCGTACGGCCGAGCGCCTACGAGCAGTACTTC
>TRBV5-1|TRBD1|TRBJ2-5|.
CASSLTGDQETQYF
TGCGCCAGCAGCTTGACAGGGGACCAAGAGACCCAGTACTTC
>TRBV5-1|TRBD2|TRBJ2-7|few
CASSSLGGRNYEQYF
TGCGCCAGCAGCTCCCTCGGCGGGAGAAACTACGAGCAGTACTTC
>TRBV19|TRBD2|TRBJ2-1|.
CASSIAAGVQNEQFF
TGTGCCAGTAGTATAGCAGCGGGAGTTCAGAATGAGCAGTTCTTC
>TRBV5-1|TRBD1|TRBJ1-2|.
CASSRGQGEGYTF
TGCGCCAGCAGCAGGGGACAGGGCGAGGGCTACACCTTC
>TRBV11-2|.|TRBJ2-7|.
CASSSNIRGYEQYF
TGTGCCAGCAGCTCAAACATCAGGGGCTACGAGCAGTACTTC
>TRBV23-1|.|TRBJ1-2|.
CASSHPAWDYGYTF
TGCGCCAGCAGTCACCCCGCCTGGGACTATGGCTACACCTTC
>TRBV6-1|TRBD1|TRBJ1-6|.
CASSVAGTGGSPLHF
TGTGCCAGCAGTGTGGCCGGGACAGGGGGTTCACCCCTCCACTTT
>TRBV15|.|TRBJ1-5|.
CATSIVLDQPQHF
TGTGCCACCAGCATCGTGCTAGATCAGCCCCAGCATTTT